These 10 T cell receptor beta chains originate from one sample sequenced in a study of graft-versus-host responses after intestinal transplantation. Data came from immunoSEQ multiplex PCR; TCRdb stores just in-frame clones and leaves some out. The sample has under 90,000 clones, roughly 90% seen once. Which antigens these TCRs recognize remains unknown. The starting material was unstimulated CD4+ T cells sorted from spleen or lymph node cells, obtained before transplant. Receptor source: a human donor who was the organ donor for an intestinal transplant.

A single count supports this clone. The chain carries TRBV4-2 and TRBJ2-3; TRBD2 is a possible D gene (6 bases). Germline values: CDR1 LGHNA, CDR2 YNFKEQ. The V end was cut by 4 bases, the J end by 1 base, with 12 bases between. The CDR3 runs to 15 residues. The CDR3 sequence is CASSLGSSGTDTQYF. In DNA form, the CDR3 reads TGTGCCAGCAGCCTGGGATCTAGCGGCACAGATACGCAGTATTTT.

DNA for the CDR3: TGTGCCACCAGCAGAGCGGCAGGGGGCCCAGATACGCAGTATTTT. This translates into CATSRAAGGPDTQYF. This rearrangement joins TRBV15 to TRBJ2-3; TRBD1 aligns across 8 bases. From germline, CDR1 is LNHNV and CDR2 YYDKDF (reference sequence). Unmatched junction bases numbered 4, after V lost 1 base and J lost 4 bases. The CDR3 is 15 residues long.

The V call is TRBV7-9, the J call TRBJ1-2; 7 nucleotides line up with TRBD1. Trimming at V came to 5 bases and at J to 9 bases, leaving 15 bases not matched to a gene. The germline CDR1 and CDR2 sequences are SEHNR and FQNEAQ (reference sequence). This CDR3 is built from 15 residues. The CDR3 coding sequence is TGTGCCAGCAGCGCCCGCGCACAGGGGTCTATAAGCTACACCTTC. Amino acid sequence: CASSARAQGSISYTF.

The DNA of the CDR3 is TGTGCCAGCAGCGGAACACTAGCGGGGGGGCGCGAGCAGTACTTC. It specifies CASSGTLAGGREQYF. The chain links TRBV11-3 to TRBJ2-7; 13 bases align to TRBD2. J gave up 6 bases and V 5 bases, and 7 bases lay outside the gene matches. Germline CDR1 SGHNT, CDR2 YENEEA. The CDR3 contains 15 residues.

The chain couples TRBV14 to TRBJ2-3; D gene unclear. CDR1 is SGHDN and CDR2 is FVKESK in the germline V gene. V lost 3 bases, J lost 6 bases, and 4 bases lay in between. This CDR3 spans 11 amino acids. CDR3 in DNA: TGTGCCAGCAGCCACGCGGATACGCAGTATTTT. Translating gives CASSHADTQYF.

This chain links TRBV7-9 with TRBJ2-5; D is undetermined. Per the germline V gene, CDR1 is SEHNR and CDR2 is FQNEAQ (reference sequence). The V gene lost 6 bases and the J gene lost 3 bases, with 5 bases spanning the gap. The CDR3 is 11 residues long. The DNA of the CDR3 is TGTGCCAGCAGGGCAGAAGAGACCCAGTACTTC. It codes for CASRAEETQYF.

This clone was recorded only once. This chain uses TRBV7-9 with TRBJ2-7; 9 bases match TRBD1. CDR1 and CDR2 from the germline V gene are SEHNR and FQNEAQ (reference sequence). J gave up 7 bases and V 4 bases, and 11 bases lay outside the gene matches. This CDR3 has 15 residues. Written as DNA, the CDR3 is TGTGCCAGCAGCTCCCCCGGGACAGGGTCGAGGGAGCAGTACTTC. This codes for CASSSPGTGSREQYF.

This sequence joins TRBV7-8 and TRBJ1-1; 7 bases line up with TRBD1. This CDR3 has 16 residues. Germline V lookup: CDR1 SGHVS, CDR2 FQNEAQ. J lost 0 bases, V lost 4 bases, and 8 bases had no gene match. CDR3 sequence reads: CASSSTPGGVNTEAFF. CDR3 DNA sequence: TGTGCCAGCAGCTCCACCCCAGGGGGAGTGAACACTGAAGCTTTCTTT.

The CDR3 DNA is TGTGCTAGTGGTTTGCCCCTGGGACTAGCGGGAGGTGGCTACAATGAGCAGTTCTTC. Its translation is CASGLPLGLAGGGYNEQFF. The genes are TRBV12-5 and TRBJ2-1, with 15 bases lining up with TRBD2. CDR3 length equals 19 residues. Per the germline V gene, CDR1 is LGHNT and CDR2 is FRNRAP. Losses at the gene ends were 2 bases for V and 3 bases for J; bases not matched to a gene: 8.

The chain recombines TRBV10-1 with TRBJ2-3, with 12 bases matching TRBD2. V lost 1 base and J lost 2; bases outside the gene matches: 4. This CDR3 has 17 residues. Germline CDR1 WNHNN, CDR2 SYGVQD (reference sequence). The CDR3 here is CASSEFGLAGLTDTQYF. In DNA, the CDR3 is TGCGCCAGCAGTGAGTTCGGACTAGCGGGGCTCACAGATACGCAGTATTTT.